This TCR beta chain stems from a study of T cell changes during pregnancy in multiple sclerosis. The CDR3 loop spans 15 amino acids. The V end was cut by 1 base, the J end by 1 base, with 10 bases between. Germline-derived CDR1 and CDR2 are SGHRS and YFSETQ. Using immunoSEQ multiplex PCR, the repertoire was profiled, and TCRdb retains in-frame clones only, with some absent. The sample holds approximately 35,000 clones, approximately 91% seen once. The sample here was CD4+ T cells from peripheral blood mononuclear cells, taken in the third trimester of pregnancy. The sequence was collected from a female donor in good health, enrolled as a control in a pregnancy study. V and J are TRBV5-1 and TRBJ2-3; D uncertain. DNA for the CDR3: TGCGCCAGCAGCTTGATCGGTCTAGGCACAGATACGCAGTATTTT. It encodes CASSLIGLGTDTQYF.